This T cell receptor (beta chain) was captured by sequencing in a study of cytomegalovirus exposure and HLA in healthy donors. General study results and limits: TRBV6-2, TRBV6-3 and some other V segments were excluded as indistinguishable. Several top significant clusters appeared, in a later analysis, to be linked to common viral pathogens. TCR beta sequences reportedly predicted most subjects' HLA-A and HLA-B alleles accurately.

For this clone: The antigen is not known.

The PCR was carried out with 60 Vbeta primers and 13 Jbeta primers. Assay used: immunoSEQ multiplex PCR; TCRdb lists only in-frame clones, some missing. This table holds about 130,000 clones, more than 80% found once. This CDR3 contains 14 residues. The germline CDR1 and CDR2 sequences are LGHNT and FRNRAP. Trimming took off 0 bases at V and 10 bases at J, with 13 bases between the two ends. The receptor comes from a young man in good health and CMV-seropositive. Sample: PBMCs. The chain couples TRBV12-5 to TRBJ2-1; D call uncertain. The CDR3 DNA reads TGTGCTAGTGGTTTGGTAGTAAGTGCGGAGGAGCAGTTCTTC. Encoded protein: CASGLVVSAEEQFF.